These 22 T cell receptor beta chains came from one sample sequenced in a study of T-cell memory formation after mild COVID-19. MiXCR was run by TCRdb on the 5' RACE reads, yielding one entry per CDR3 protein. The data show 200,000 to 250,000 distinct CDR3 sequences, over 9.5% seen once. Sequencing was done on a sample of PBMCs or a T cell subset sorted from them (not recorded which). Receptors originate from a man younger than 35 who had mild COVID-19 (a few samples of this study predate the infection). Cell type and time point are not known.

V and J are TRBV11-2 and TRBJ2-3; D unclear. Germline lookup yields CDR1 SGHAT and CDR2 FQNNGV. CDR3 length equals 14 residues. Trimming pared 4 bases from V and 1 base from J, leaving 9 bases between. In DNA form, the CDR3 reads TGTGCCAGCAGCTCCTACGCGCGCACAGATACGCAGTATTTT. Translation gives CASSSYARTDTQYF.

This clonotype was seen a few times. The genes are TRBV6-2 or TRBV6-3 and TRBJ2-5; 8 bases agree with TRBD2. The CDR3 is 13 residues long. Germline V gene data show CDR1 as MNHEY and CDR2 as SVGEGT. V dropped 8 bases and J dropped 5; count of bases not matched to a gene: 7. The CDR3 here is CASSGLAWETQYF. The CDR3 bases are TGTGCCAGCTCCGGACTAGCTTGGGAGACCCAGTACTTC.

This clonotype was detected ten times or more. The chain uses TRBV7-9 and TRBJ1-2; 8 bases fit TRBD1. V dropped 6 bases and J dropped 8; count of bases not matched to a gene: 8. Germline CDR1 is SEHNR and CDR2 is FQNEAQ (reference sequence). The length of the CDR3 is 13 residues. Here the CDR3 DNA reads TGTGCCAGCAGTTCGACAGGGGACGGAGGCTACACCTTC. It translates to CASSSTGDGGYTF.

V usage is TRBV29-1 and J usage is TRBJ2-6; perhaps TRBD2 as D (6 bases). The CDR3 spans 14 residues. V dropped 4 bases and J dropped 3 bases, with 10 bases sitting between them. Germline CDR1 and CDR2: SQVTM and ANQGSEA. The CDR3 coding sequence is TGCAGCGTTGCGGCGGGGAGTGGGGCCAACGTCCTGACTTTC. It specifies CSVAAGSGANVLTF. The complete variable domain, with remaining parts taken from reference TRBV29-1 and TRBJ2-6, reads SAVISQKPSRDICQRGTSLTIQCQVDSQVTMMFWYRQQPGQSLTLIATANQGSEATYESGFVIDKFPISRPNLTFSTLTVSNMSPEDSSIYLCSVAAGSGANVLTFGAGSRLTVL.

This clonotype turned up a few times. The chain couples TRBV29-1 to TRBJ2-7, with 9 bases that match TRBD1. Trimming at V came to 6 bases and at J to 2 bases, leaving 11 bases not matched to a gene. Germline CDR1 and CDR2: SQVTM and ANQGSEA. CDR3 size: 15 residues. CDR3 sequence (DNA): TGCAGCGTGAGGGGAGGGACAGGGCAACCCTACGAGCAGTACTTC. As protein: CSVRGGTGQPYEQYF.

This clonotype occurred many times. V usage is TRBV27 and J usage is TRBJ2-3, with D maybe TRBD1 (5 bases). Trimming left V 5 bases short and J 0 bases short, with 12 bases between. The CDR3 runs to 15 residues. Germline V gene data show CDR1 as MNHEY and CDR2 as SMNVEV (reference sequence). CDR3 in amino acids: CASSPGQASTDTQYF. CDR3 in DNA: TGTGCCAGCAGTCCAGGACAAGCTAGCACAGATACGCAGTATTTT.

This clonotype was seen only a few times. This chain uses TRBV6-5 with TRBJ2-7, with a tentative D call TRBD1 (5 bases). Per the germline V gene, CDR1 is MNHEY and CDR2 is SVGAGI. V was trimmed by 2 bases and J by 4 bases, leaving 12 bases between them. There are 14 residues in the CDR3. The CDR3 loop is CASSYVGAPYEQYF. CDR3 sequence (DNA): TGTGCCAGCAGTTACGTTGGGGCCCCTTACGAGCAGTACTTC.

The chain links TRBV3-1 to TRBJ2-5, with no clear D. This CDR3 is built from 13 residues. The V end was cut by 7 bases, the J end by 0 bases, with 9 bases between. Per the germline V gene, CDR1 is LGHDT and CDR2 is YNNKEL (reference sequence). The CDR3 loop reads CASTPLDQETQYF. CDR3 nucleotides: TGTGCCAGCACCCCATTGGACCAAGAGACCCAGTACTTC.

This clonotype was counted a few times. The chain links TRBV3-1 to TRBJ1-1; D is possibly TRBD1 (6 bases). The CDR3 is 13 residues long. The V end was cut by 1 base, the J end by 11 bases, with 14 bases between. Looked up from germline, CDR1 is LGHDT and CDR2 is YNNKEL (reference sequence). CDR3 DNA sequence: TGTGCCAGCAGCCAAGCCCACGGGGGCCACGCTTTCTTT. Translating gives CASSQAHGGHAFF.

This clonotype occurred a few times. The chain combines TRBV6-5 with TRBJ2-5; D is unclear. This CDR3 has 12 residues. V was trimmed by 6 bases and J by 3 bases, leaving 8 bases between them. Germline CDR1 MNHEY, CDR2 SVGAGI. CDR3 nucleotides: TGTGCCAGCAGGGCAGGAAAAGAGACCCAGTACTTC. This sequence encodes CASRAGKETQYF.

Many counts were recorded for this clonotype. The chain is built from TRBV11-2 and TRBJ1-1, with unresolved D. Germline V gene lookup returns CDR1 SGHAT and CDR2 FQNNGV. Deletions cut 3 bases from V and 1 base from J, with 6 bases between. The CDR3 extends over 13 amino acids. This CDR3 is CASSFSRNTEAFF. The CDR3 region has the DNA TGTGCCAGCAGCTTCTCCAGGAACACTGAAGCTTTCTTT.

This clonotype was observed at least ten times. The chain links TRBV20-1 to TRBJ2-1; D perhaps matches TRBD1 (5 bases). CDR3 size: 15 residues. V was cut by 1 base and J by 2 bases, with 12 bases left in between. Germline V CDR1 and CDR2: DFQATT, SNEGSKA (reference sequence). DNA of the CDR3: TGCAGTGCTAGAGGCAAGGGGTTAGCCTACAATGAGCAGTTCTTC. This codes for CSARGKGLAYNEQFF.

This clonotype showed up just once. One end of the junction is discordant with germline, which a read error may explain. The chain uses TRBV7-2 and TRBJ2-5; D uncertain. The CDR3 loop spans 14 amino acids. Germline V gene lookup returns CDR1 SGHTA and CDR2 FQGNSA. This chain's CDR3 is CDSSSSQVQETQYF. The CDR3 DNA is TGTGACAGCAGCTCCTCCCAAGTCCAAGAGACCCAGTACTTC.

The chain links TRBV5-1 to TRBJ1-1; 11 bases are shared with TRBD1. The CDR3 loop spans 14 amino acids. CDR1 SGHRS and CDR2 YFSETQ come from the germline V gene. V lost 4 bases to trimming and J lost 4 bases; unmatched junction nucleotides: 3. CDR3 in amino acids: CASSGQGAGTEAFF. CDR3 nucleotide sequence: TGCGCCAGCAGCGGACAGGGGGCCGGCACTGAAGCTTTCTTT.

V gene TRBV7-9 combines with J gene TRBJ2-1; a possible D gene is TRBD2 (6 bases). V was shortened by 5 bases and J by 2 bases, with 13 bases between the two germline ends. CDR1 SEHNR and CDR2 FQNEAQ come from the germline V gene (reference sequence). This CDR3 spans 15 amino acids. The CDR3 loop is CASSAAGTAYNEQFF. CDR3 in DNA: TGTGCCAGCAGCGCGGCGGGGACCGCCTACAATGAGCAGTTCTTC. Filled out from reference TRBV7-9 and TRBJ2-1, the complete variable domain reads DTGVSQNPRHKITKRGQNVTFRCDPISEHNRLYWYRQTLGQGPEFLTYFQNEAQLEKSRLLSDRFSAERPKGSFSTLEIQRTEQGDSAMYLCASSAAGTAYNEQFFGPGTRLTVL.

This clonotype was found many times. The chain uses TRBV6-2 or TRBV6-3 and TRBJ2-7; 7 bases are a match to TRBD1. Germline trimming cut 7 bases from V and 3 bases from J; bases unmatched to any gene: 6. CDR3 length: 13 residues. Germline lookup yields CDR1 MNHEY and CDR2 SVGEGT. As DNA, the CDR3 is TGTGCCAGCACGGACAGGTCGCACTACGAGCAGTACTTC. This gives the protein CASTDRSHYEQYF.

This clonotype was counted only a few times. The chain joins TRBV12-3 or TRBV12-4 to TRBJ2-5, with 7 bases matching TRBD2. V was clipped by 4 bases and J by 1 base; unmatched bases: 6. The CDR3 is 15 residues long. DNA for the CDR3: TGTGCCAGCAGTTCCCGGGCTAGCGGCCAAGAGACCCAGTACTTC. This codes for CASSSRASGQETQYF.

This clonotype was picked up many times. J is TRBJ1-6 and V is TRBV7-2, with 11 positions matching TRBD1. CDR3 length: 15 residues. J lost 13 bases, V lost 1 base, and 6 bases had no gene match. CDR1 and CDR2 from the germline V gene are SGHTA and FQGNSA. The CDR3 loop is CASSLVGTGGIPLHF. Written as DNA, the CDR3 is TGTGCCAGCAGCTTAGTGGGGACAGGGGGAATCCCCCTCCACTTT.

This clonotype was detected ten times or more. This chain connects TRBV2 to TRBJ2-5, with 9 bases matching TRBD2. The CDR3 covers 15 residues. In germline, CDR1 is SNHLY, CDR2 FYNNEI. J gave up 2 bases and V 4 bases, and 5 bases lay outside the gene matches. CDR3 loop: CASSGGSGGQETQYF. The CDR3 region has the DNA TGTGCCAGCAGTGGGGGTAGCGGGGGACAAGAGACCCAGTACTTC.

Here the CDR3 reads CASSSPIRGDMNTEAFF. In nucleotides, the CDR3 is TGTGCCAGCAGTTCCCCCATCCGGGGAGATATGAACACTGAAGCTTTCTTT. This chain uses TRBV6-4 with TRBJ1-1; D is unclear. The V gene lost 5 bases and the J gene lost 0 bases, with 19 bases spanning the gap. The CDR3 length is 17 residues. Germline V gene lookup returns CDR1 MRHNA and CDR2 SNTAGT.

This clonotype was observed a few times. J is TRBJ1-1 and V is TRBV5-1, with D possibly matching TRBD1 (5 bases). With 0 bases removed from V and 5 bases from J, the gap between germline ends came to 11 bases. There are 14 residues in the CDR3. Germline V gives CDR1 SGHRS, CDR2 YFSETQ. The CDR3 loop reads CASSLGGEVTEAFF. For the CDR3, the DNA is TGCGCCAGCAGCTTGGGAGGGGAGGTAACTGAAGCTTTCTTT.

The rearrangement uses TRBV7-2 and TRBJ1-3; D remains ambiguous. Germline V CDR1 and CDR2: SGHTA, FQGNSA. V shed 1 base and J shed 0 bases, with 4 bases lying between them. The CDR3 consists of 14 residues. In DNA form, the CDR3 reads TGTGCCAGCAGCTTAGTCGCCTCTGGAAACACCATATATTTT. It translates to CASSLVASGNTIYF.